These 32 T cell receptor beta chains came from one sample sequenced in a study of Ad26.COV2.S vaccination and SARS-CoV-2 variants. Treatment here: roughly 18 received Ad26.COV2.S at low or high dose, single or two shots; about 5 received placebo; per-sample allocation not given. Sampling took place 63 days after the first vaccine or placebo injection. Data came from immunoSEQ multiplex PCR; TCRdb stores just in-frame clones and leaves some out. The sample consists of about 440,000 clones, around 90% of them appearing once. The specimen comprised peripheral blood, sampled in a trial of Ad26.COV2.S vaccine versus placebo. The source of these receptors is a person between 18 and 60 years old who received the Ad26.COV2.S COVID-19 vaccine or a placebo.

V gene TRBV10-3 combines with J gene TRBJ1-2; no clear D gene. CDR3 length: 13 amino acids. V dropped 11 bases and J dropped 5 bases, with 18 bases sitting between them. Germline assignment: CDR1 ENHRY and CDR2 SYGVKD. The chain's CDR3 is CALSSGREYGYTF. CDR3 DNA sequence: TGTGCCCTATCGAGTGGAAGGGAGTATGGCTACACCTTC.

The chain combines TRBV27 with TRBJ2-7; 7 nucleotides align to TRBD1. V shed 5 bases and J 5 bases; nucleotides not matched to a gene: 12. CDR1 and CDR2 from the germline V gene are MNHEY and SMNVEV (reference sequence). The CDR3 length is 15 residues. The CDR3 region is CASSPRQGDGNEQYF. As DNA, the CDR3 is TGTGCCAGCAGTCCACGACAGGGTGACGGGAACGAGCAGTACTTC.

This clone was counted a few times. The chain recombines TRBV6-6 with TRBJ1-6; unclear D gene. Germline V gene data show CDR1 as MNHNY and CDR2 as SVGAGI (reference sequence). The CDR3 loop spans 13 amino acids. The ends were cut back, 2 bases at V and 10 bases at J, with 9 bases in the middle. DNA of the CDR3: TGTGCCAGCAGTTACGAATGGGGATCACCCCTCCACTTT. Its translation is CASSYEWGSPLHF.

This chain uses TRBV5-1 with TRBJ2-7, with TRBD1 identical over 8 bases. The germline CDR1 and CDR2 sequences are SGHRS and YFSETQ. The V and J ends lost 0 bases and 3 bases, in that order; junction bases with no gene match: 2. The CDR3 is made up of 14 amino acids. CDR3 in amino acids: CASSLADRVYEQYF. CDR3 nucleotides: TGCGCCAGCAGCTTGGCGGACAGGGTCTACGAGCAGTACTTC.

This clone was recorded a few times. The CDR3 here is CASSIGQGYGYTF. DNA for the CDR3: TGTGCCAGTAGTATTGGACAGGGGTATGGCTACACCTTC. The chain links TRBV19 to TRBJ1-2, with 9 bases fitting TRBD1. Germline V gene sequence: CDR1 LNHDA, CDR2 SQIVND (reference sequence). J lost 5 bases, V lost 3 bases, and 1 base had no gene match. The CDR3 has 13 amino acids.

The V and J genes are TRBV5-1 and TRBJ2-3; D not certain. Trimming took 2 bases from V and 0 from J, leaving 4 bases between them. Per the germline V gene, CDR1 is SGHRS and CDR2 is YFSETQ. The CDR3 runs 13 residues. The CDR3 DNA sequence: TGCGCCAGCAGCTTACAGAGCACAGATACGCAGTATTTT. The encoded protein is CASSLQSTDTQYF.

The V gene is TRBV5-5, the J gene TRBJ2-1; TRBD1 is a possible D gene (5 bases). The germline V and J ends were trimmed by 1 base and 0 bases, with 14 bases remaining between them. Germline V gene lookup returns CDR1 SGHKS and CDR2 YYEKEE (reference sequence). CDR3 size: 17 residues. CDR3 in amino acids: CASSLLPTGVSYNEQFF. The CDR3 DNA sequence: TGTGCCAGCAGCTTGCTGCCCACAGGCGTCTCCTACAATGAGCAGTTCTTC.

This chain connects TRBV6-2 or TRBV6-3 to TRBJ2-2; 7 positions match TRBD1. The CDR3 consists of 17 residues. J lost 7 bases, V lost 5 bases, and 16 bases had no gene match. Germline assignment: CDR1 MNHEY and CDR2 SVGEGT. CDR3 nucleotides: TGTGCCAGCAGTACTTACACGAAGGGACAGCTTGGCGGGGAGCTGTTTTTT. Translated: CASSTYTKGQLGGELFF.

The chain links TRBV10-3 to TRBJ2-7; TRBD1 or TRBD2 may be the D gene (5 bases each). Germline V gene lookup returns CDR1 ENHRY and CDR2 SYGVKD. Trimming cost V 6 bases and J 4 bases, with 16 bases left between them. The CDR3 runs 14 residues. For the CDR3, the DNA is TGTGCCATCAGGCCCGGGACGGATTCTTACGAGCAGTACTTC. Translation: CAIRPGTDSYEQYF.

J is TRBJ2-3 and V is TRBV27; 8 positions match TRBD2. The CDR3 is 15 amino acids. Germline values: CDR1 MNHEY, CDR2 SMNVEV (reference sequence). V was pared by 0 bases and J by 6 bases, with 5 bases of the junction left unmatched. The CDR3 region has the DNA TGTGCCAGCAGTTTATCCGGAGCGGGGGTTGATACGCAGTATTTT. Its protein product is CASSLSGAGVDTQYF.

The chain carries TRBV7-9 and TRBJ1-1; no clear D gene. Trimming pared 7 bases from V and 2 bases from J, leaving 14 bases between. The CDR3 length is 14 residues. Germline CDR1 reads SEHNR; CDR2 reads FQNEAQ (reference sequence). This chain's CDR3 is CASTTPVINTEAFF. The CDR3 DNA reads TGTGCCAGCACCACCCCGGTTATAAACACTGAAGCTTTCTTT.

The gene calls are TRBV19 and TRBJ2-7; a weak D match, TRBD2 (5 bases). Germline V CDR1 and CDR2: LNHDA, SQIVND (reference sequence). The CDR3 contains 15 residues. The V and J ends lost 3 bases and 3 bases respectively, with 15 bases between them. The CDR3 sequence is CASSMGLTGGYEQYF. As DNA, the CDR3 is TGTGCCAGTAGTATGGGTCTGACCGGAGGCTACGAGCAGTACTTC.

This clone was recorded once. V gene TRBV4-1 combines with J gene TRBJ2-7; D is possibly TRBD1 (6 bases). CDR1 is MGHRA, CDR2 YSYEKL, per germline. The germline V and J ends were trimmed by 3 bases and 3 bases, with 15 bases remaining between them. This CDR3 region has 15 residues. Here the CDR3 reads CASSQEPRQDYEQYF. The CDR3 region has the DNA TGCGCCAGCAGCCAGGAGCCCCGACAGGACTACGAGCAGTACTTC.

This clone was observed a single time. CDR3 sequence (DNA): TGCAGCGTGGCTCTGGACAGCTCCTACGAGCAGTACTTC. Protein: CSVALDSSYEQYF. The V gene is TRBV29-1, the J gene TRBJ2-7; D is possibly TRBD1 (6 bases). The CDR3 has 13 amino acids. CDR1 is SQVTM and CDR2 is ANQGSEA in the germline V gene. V was shortened by 6 bases and J by 0 bases, with 12 bases between the two germline ends.

V is TRBV4-1 and J is TRBJ2-2; D is possibly TRBD2 (5 bases). The CDR3 covers 16 residues. Trimming stripped 1 base from V and 3 bases from J, with 12 bases between. The germline V gene has CDR1 MGHRA and CDR2 YSYEKL. The CDR3 coding sequence is TGCGCCAGCAGCCAAGCGGATAGCGCGCACACCGGGGAGCTGTTTTTT. Its protein product is CASSQADSAHTGELFF.

This chain's CDR3 is CASSLSGGQETQYF. DNA for the CDR3: TGTGCCAGCAGCTTAAGCGGGGGCCAAGAGACCCAGTACTTC. This chain links TRBV7-9 with TRBJ2-5; 8 bases fit TRBD2. Germline CDR1 SEHNR, CDR2 FQNEAQ (reference sequence). V gave up 2 bases and J gave up 1 base; unmatched junction bases: 0. The length of the CDR3 is 14 residues.

This clone was seen a single time. The chain is built from TRBV21-1 and TRBJ2-1; the table's D call, TRBD2, was not checked against the DNA. TRBV21-1 is deemed a pseudogene. CDR3 length: 15 amino acids. CDR3 region: CASSKPATSGNQQFF. CDR3 bases: TGTGCCAGCAGCAAACCCGCGACTAGCGGGAACCAGCAGTTCTTC.

The V call is TRBV5-4, the J call TRBJ1-4; 7 nucleotides match TRBD1. The CDR3 runs to 13 residues. Trimming at V came to 4 bases and at J to 5 bases, leaving 2 bases not matched to a gene. Germline V gene lookup returns CDR1 SGHNT and CDR2 YYREEE (reference sequence). The CDR3 spells CASSTTGNEKLFF. CDR3 coding DNA: TGTGCCAGCAGCACGACAGGGAATGAAAAACTGTTTTTT.

The table lists this clone with many counts. Other DNA sequences from this sample encode an identical CDR3 as well. The chain recombines TRBV6-2 or TRBV6-3 with TRBJ1-5, with D hard to call. V lost 6 bases and J lost 4, with 7 bases in between. Germline CDR1 MNHEY, CDR2 SVGEGT. This CDR3 contains 12 residues. CDR3 in DNA: TGTGCCAGCAGCGCGGGGAATCAGCCCCAGCATTTT. As protein: CASSAGNQPQHF.

V usage is TRBV4-2 and J usage is TRBJ2-2; 13 bases map to TRBD2. The CDR3 extends over 17 amino acids. Trimming removed 1 base from V and 6 bases from J; junction bases left unmatched: 5. Germline V gene lookup returns CDR1 LGHNA and CDR2 YNFKEQ. The DNA for the CDR3 is TGTGCCAGCAGCCAAGTTACTAGCGGGAGGGGGGCCGGGGAGCTGTTTTTT. Amino acid sequence: CASSQVTSGRGAGELFF.

In this sample, this clone turned up once. CDR3 in DNA: TGTGCCAGCAGCCCTACGGGACAGGGGGCGGCAGCTTTCTTT. As protein: CASSPTGQGAAAFF. The chain carries TRBV11-3 and TRBJ1-1; 12 bases agree with TRBD1. CDR1 and CDR2 (germline): SGHNT, YENEEA. The trim removed 5 bases at V and 10 bases at J, leaving 8 bases unmatched. This CDR3 has 14 amino acids.

This chain links TRBV10-3 with TRBJ2-3; D is possibly TRBD1 (7 bases). CDR1 and CDR2 (germline): ENHRY, SYGVKD. The CDR3 length is 14 residues. Trimming pared 6 bases from V and 2 bases from J, leaving 12 bases between. CDR3: CAIRRDSFTDTQYF. CDR3 bases: TGTGCCATCAGGCGGGACAGCTTCACAGATACGCAGTATTTT.

The rearrangement joins TRBV6-9 to TRBJ2-2; 11 nucleotides align to TRBD1. Germline CDR1 and CDR2: MNHGY and SVAAGI. Unmatched junction bases numbered 4, after V lost 6 bases and J lost 4 bases. The CDR3 is 15 amino acids. The CDR3 sequence is CASRAGTGGTGELFF. The CDR3 coding sequence is TGTGCCAGCAGAGCCGGGACAGGGGGCACCGGGGAGCTGTTTTTT.

This CDR3 is CASSLRANQPQHF. In DNA form, the CDR3 reads TGTGCCAGCAGCTTAAGGGCTAATCAGCCCCAGCATTTT. The V call is TRBV7-6, the J call TRBJ1-5, with unresolved D. Germline V gene sequence: CDR1 SGHVS, CDR2 FNYEAQ. This CDR3 contains 13 residues. V lost 2 bases and J 4 bases, leaving 6 bases between the germline ends.

The rearrangement uses TRBV10-3 and TRBJ2-5; no clear D gene. V dropped 6 bases and J dropped 0 bases, with 11 bases sitting between them. This CDR3 is built from 14 residues. Germline-derived CDR1 and CDR2 are ENHRY and SYGVKD. The CDR3 region has the DNA TGTGCCATCAGGGGTGGACGGAACCAAGAGACCCAGTACTTC. Its translation: CAIRGGRNQETQYF.

This clone has only a few counts. Other DNA sequences in this sample translate to the same CDR3. The V call is TRBV19, the J call TRBJ2-1, with D hard to call. The CDR3 is 11 residues long. V lost 1 base and J lost 10, with 5 bases in between. CDR1 and CDR2 from the germline V gene are LNHDA and SQIVND (reference sequence). The CDR3 here is CASSIAREQFF. The CDR3 coding sequence is TGTGCCAGTAGTATAGCTAGGGAGCAGTTCTTC. The full variable domain, with the rest looked up from reference TRBV19 and TRBJ2-1, is DGGITQSPKYLFRKEGQNVTLSCEQNLNHDAMYWYRQDPGQGLRLIYYSQIVNDFQKGDIAEGYSVSREKKESFPLTVTSAQKNPTAFYLCASSIAREQFFGPGTRLTVL.

The gene calls are TRBV5-1 and TRBJ2-1; 7 bases are a match to TRBD1. The trim removed 4 bases at V and 5 bases at J, leaving 6 bases unmatched. Germline CDR1 SGHRS, CDR2 YFSETQ. The CDR3 sequence is 14 residues long. The CDR3 DNA reads as TGCGCCAGCAGCGAAGACAGGGCCCACAATGAGCAGTTCTTC. Translation gives CASSEDRAHNEQFF.

The chain recombines TRBV5-1 with TRBJ2-7, with a possible D match to TRBD2 (6 bases). CDR1 is SGHRS, CDR2 YFSETQ, per germline. The CDR3 loop spans 16 amino acids. The V end was cut by 0 bases, the J end by 3 bases, with 16 bases between. The CDR3 spells CASSLAGGPDYYEQYF. As DNA, the CDR3 is TGCGCCAGCAGCTTGGCCGGGGGTCCTGACTACTACGAGCAGTACTTC. Full variable domain (outside the CDR3, taken from reference TRBV5-1 and TRBJ2-7): KAGVTQTPRYLIKTRGQQVTLSCSPISGHRSVSWYQQTPGQGLQFLFEYFSETQRNKGNFPGRFSGRQFSNSRSEMNVSTLELGDSALYLCASSLAGGPDYYEQYFGPGTRLTVT.

Only one count was recorded for this clone. The chain links TRBV2 to TRBJ1-2; a possible D gene is TRBD1 (5 bases). CDR3 size: 13 residues. Germline CDR1 reads SNHLY; CDR2 reads FYNNEI. Trimming stripped 10 bases from V and 2 bases from J, with 14 bases between. The CDR3 sequence is CATLLKGNYGYTF. The DNA for the CDR3 is TGTGCCACTCTCCTTAAGGGGAACTATGGCTACACCTTC.

The genes are TRBV4-1 and TRBJ1-1, with 8 bases lining up with TRBD1. The CDR3 sequence is 15 residues long. Germline CDR1 reads MGHRA; CDR2 reads YSYEKL. Losses at the gene ends were 3 bases for V and 0 bases for J; bases not matched to a gene: 3. CDR3 loop: CASSQQGAVNTEAFF. For the CDR3, the DNA is TGCGCCAGCAGCCAGCAGGGGGCGGTGAACACTGAAGCTTTCTTT.

A few counts support this clone. CDR3 DNA: TGTGCCAGCAGCCTGACTGCCTACGAGCAGTACTTC. Protein: CASSLTAYEQYF. The chain recombines TRBV6-2 or TRBV6-3 with TRBJ2-7; D gene uncertain. The CDR3 runs 12 residues. Germline-derived CDR1 and CDR2 are MNHEY and SVGEGT. Deletions cut 6 bases from V and 2 bases from J, with 8 bases between.

The count of this clone is one. The genes are TRBV5-6 and TRBJ2-1; D gene unclear. The CDR3 consists of 11 residues. Trimming stripped 0 bases from V and 10 bases from J, with 5 bases between. Looked up from germline, CDR1 is SGHDT and CDR2 is YYEEEE. CDR3 bases: TGTGCCAGCAGCTTGGCGGTCGAGCAGTTCTTC. The encoded protein is CASSLAVEQFF. The whole variable domain, remainder taken from reference TRBV5-6 and TRBJ2-1, is DAGVTQSPTHLIKTRGQQVTLRCSPKSGHDTVSWYQQALGQGPQFIFQYYEEEERQRGNFPDRFSGHQFPNYSSELNVNALLLGDSALYLCASSLAVEQFFGPGTRLTVL.